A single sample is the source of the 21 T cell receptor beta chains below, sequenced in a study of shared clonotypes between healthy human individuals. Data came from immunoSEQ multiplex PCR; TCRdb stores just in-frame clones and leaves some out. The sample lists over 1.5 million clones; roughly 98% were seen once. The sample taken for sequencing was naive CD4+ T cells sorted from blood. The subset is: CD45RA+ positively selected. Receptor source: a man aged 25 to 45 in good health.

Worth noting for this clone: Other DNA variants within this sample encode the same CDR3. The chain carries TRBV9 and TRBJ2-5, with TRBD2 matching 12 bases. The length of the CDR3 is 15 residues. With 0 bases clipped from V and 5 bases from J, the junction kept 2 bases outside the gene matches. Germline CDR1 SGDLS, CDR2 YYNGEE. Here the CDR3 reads CASSVASGRAETQYF. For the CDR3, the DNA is TGTGCCAGCAGCGTAGCTAGCGGGAGGGCGGAGACCCAGTACTTC.

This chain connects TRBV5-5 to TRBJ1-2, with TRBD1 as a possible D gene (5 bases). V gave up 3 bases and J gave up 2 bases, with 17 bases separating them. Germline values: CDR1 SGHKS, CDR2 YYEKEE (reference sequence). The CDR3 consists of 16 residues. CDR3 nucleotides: TGTGCCAGCAGCTCCTTCACCGGGACGACCAACTATGGCTACACCTTC. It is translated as CASSSFTGTTNYGYTF.

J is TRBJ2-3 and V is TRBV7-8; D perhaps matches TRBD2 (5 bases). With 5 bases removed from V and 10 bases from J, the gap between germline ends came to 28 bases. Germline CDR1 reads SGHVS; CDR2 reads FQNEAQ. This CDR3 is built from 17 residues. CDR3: CASSPPGGLFPKVAQYF. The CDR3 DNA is TGTGCCAGCAGCCCCCCCGGCGGGCTCTTTCCGAAGGTGGCGCAGTATTTT.

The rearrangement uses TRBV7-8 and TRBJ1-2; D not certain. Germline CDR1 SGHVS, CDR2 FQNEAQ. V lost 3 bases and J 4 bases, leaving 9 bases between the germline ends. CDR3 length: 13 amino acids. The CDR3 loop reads CASSFSQFYGYTF. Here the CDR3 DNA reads TGTGCCAGCAGCTTCTCACAATTCTATGGCTACACCTTC.

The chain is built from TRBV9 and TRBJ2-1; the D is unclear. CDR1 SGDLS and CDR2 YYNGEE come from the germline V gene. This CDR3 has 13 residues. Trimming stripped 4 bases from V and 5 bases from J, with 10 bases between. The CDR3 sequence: CASSPGWNNEQFF. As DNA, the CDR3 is TGTGCCAGCAGCCCCGGTTGGAACAATGAGCAGTTCTTC.

The CDR3 here is CASSLPLGQASNTGELFF. CDR3 DNA sequence: TGCGCCAGCAGCTTGCCCCTTGGGCAGGCCTCGAACACCGGGGAGCTGTTTTTT. The chain carries TRBV5-1 and TRBJ2-2; the D is unclear. Germline V gene data show CDR1 as SGHRS and CDR2 as YFSETQ. The CDR3 has 18 residues. Trimming removed 1 base at V and 0 bases at J, with 16 bases between.

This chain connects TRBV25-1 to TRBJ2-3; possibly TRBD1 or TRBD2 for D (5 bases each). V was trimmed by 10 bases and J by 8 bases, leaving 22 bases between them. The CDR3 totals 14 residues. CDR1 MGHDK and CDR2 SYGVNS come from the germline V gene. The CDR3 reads CATGDPAFFATQYF. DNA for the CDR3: TGTGCCACCGGGGACCCGGCTTTCTTTGCTACGCAGTATTTT.

The DNA of the CDR3 is TGTGCCTGGAGTCCCGGACAGGGGAAGTACTTC. It codes for CAWSPGQGKYF. The J gene is TRBJ2-7, the V gene TRBV30; 9 bases align to TRBD1. Germline loops: CDR1 GTSNPN, CDR2 SVGIG (reference sequence). The CDR3 consists of 11 residues. With V trimmed by 2 bases and J by 11 bases, 4 bases remained unmatched. The complete variable domain, with remaining parts taken from reference TRBV30 and TRBJ2-7, reads SQTIHQWPATLVQPVGSPLSLECTVEGTSNPNLYWYRQAAGRGLQLLFYSVGIGQISSEVPQNLSASRPQDRQFILSSKKLLLSDSGFYLCAWSPGQGKYFGPGTRLTVT.

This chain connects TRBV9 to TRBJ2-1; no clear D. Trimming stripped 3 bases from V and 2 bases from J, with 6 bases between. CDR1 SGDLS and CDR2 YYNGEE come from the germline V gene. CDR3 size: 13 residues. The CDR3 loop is CASSDRTYNEQFF. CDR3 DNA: TGTGCCAGCAGCGACCGTACCTACAATGAGCAGTTCTTC.

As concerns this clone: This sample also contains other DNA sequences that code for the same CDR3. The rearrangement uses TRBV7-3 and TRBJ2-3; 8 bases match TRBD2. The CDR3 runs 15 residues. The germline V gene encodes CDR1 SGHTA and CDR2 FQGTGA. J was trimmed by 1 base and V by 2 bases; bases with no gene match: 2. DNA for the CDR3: TGTGCCAGCAGCTTAGCGGGAGGTCGCACAGATACGCAGTATTTT. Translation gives CASSLAGGRTDTQYF.

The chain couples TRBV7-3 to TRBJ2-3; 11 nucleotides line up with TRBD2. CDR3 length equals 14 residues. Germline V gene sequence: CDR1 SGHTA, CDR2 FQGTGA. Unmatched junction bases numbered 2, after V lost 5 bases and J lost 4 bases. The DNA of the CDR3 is TGTGCCAGCAGCCAGGGACTAGCGGCAGATACGCAGTATTTT. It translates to CASSQGLAADTQYF.

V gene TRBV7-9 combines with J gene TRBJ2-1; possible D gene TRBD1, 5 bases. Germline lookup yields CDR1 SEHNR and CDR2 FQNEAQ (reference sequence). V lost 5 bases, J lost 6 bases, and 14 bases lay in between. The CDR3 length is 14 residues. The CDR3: CASSPSAGSNEQFF. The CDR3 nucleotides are TGTGCCAGCAGCCCGTCGGCAGGGTCCAATGAGCAGTTCTTC. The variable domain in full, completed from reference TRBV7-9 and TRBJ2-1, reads DTGVSQNPRHKITKRGQNVTFRCDPISEHNRLYWYRQTLGQGPEFLTYFQNEAQLEKSRLLSDRFSAERPKGSFSTLEIQRTEQGDSAMYLCASSPSAGSNEQFFGPGTRLTVL.

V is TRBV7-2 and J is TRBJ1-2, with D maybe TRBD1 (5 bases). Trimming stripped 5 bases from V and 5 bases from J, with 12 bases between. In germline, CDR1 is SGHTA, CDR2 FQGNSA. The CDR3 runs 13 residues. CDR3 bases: TGTGCCAGCAGCCTGGCCGGGGGTTATGGCTACACCTTC. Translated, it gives CASSLAGGYGYTF.

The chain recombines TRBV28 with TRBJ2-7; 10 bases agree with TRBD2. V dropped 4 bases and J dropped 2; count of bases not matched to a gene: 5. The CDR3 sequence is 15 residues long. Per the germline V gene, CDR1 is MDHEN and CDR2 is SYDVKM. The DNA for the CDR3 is TGTGCCAGCAGTTCCGTAGCGGGAGGCACCTACGAGCAGTACTTC. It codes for CASSSVAGGTYEQYF.

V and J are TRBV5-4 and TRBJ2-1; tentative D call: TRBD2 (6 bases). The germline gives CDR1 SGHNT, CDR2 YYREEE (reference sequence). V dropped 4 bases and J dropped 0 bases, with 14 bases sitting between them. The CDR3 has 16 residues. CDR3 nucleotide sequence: TGTGCCAGCAGCCCGGGTGGGAGGAGCTCCTACAATGAGCAGTTCTTC. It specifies CASSPGGRSSYNEQFF.

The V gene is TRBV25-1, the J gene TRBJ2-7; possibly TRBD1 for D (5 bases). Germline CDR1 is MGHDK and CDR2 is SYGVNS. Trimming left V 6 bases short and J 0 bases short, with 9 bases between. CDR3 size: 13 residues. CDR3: CASRQANSYEQYF. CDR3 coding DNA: TGTGCCAGCAGACAGGCCAACTCCTACGAGCAGTACTTC.

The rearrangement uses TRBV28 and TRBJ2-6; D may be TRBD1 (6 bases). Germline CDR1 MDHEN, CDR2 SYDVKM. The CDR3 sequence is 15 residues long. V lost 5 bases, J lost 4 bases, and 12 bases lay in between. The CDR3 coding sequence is TGTGCCAGCAGTCTCCAGGGGAGAGGGGCCAACGTCCTGACTTTC. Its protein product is CASSLQGRGANVLTF.

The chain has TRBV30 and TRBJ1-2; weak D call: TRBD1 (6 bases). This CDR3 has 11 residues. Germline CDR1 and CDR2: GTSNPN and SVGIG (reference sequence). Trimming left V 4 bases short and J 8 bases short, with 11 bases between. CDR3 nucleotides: TGTGCCTGGATAACAGGGCGAGGCTACACCTTC. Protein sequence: CAWITGRGYTF. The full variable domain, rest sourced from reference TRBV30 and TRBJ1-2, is SQTIHQWPATLVQPVGSPLSLECTVEGTSNPNLYWYRQAAGRGLQLLFYSVGIGQISSEVPQNLSASRPQDRQFILSSKKLLLSDSGFYLCAWITGRGYTFGSGTRLTVV.

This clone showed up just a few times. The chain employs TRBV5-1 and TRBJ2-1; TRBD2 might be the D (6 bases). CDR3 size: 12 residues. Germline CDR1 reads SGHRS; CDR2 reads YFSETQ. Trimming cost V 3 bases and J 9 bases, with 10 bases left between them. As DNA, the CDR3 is TGCGCCAGCAGCTGGGACTTTTTTGAGCAGTTCTTC. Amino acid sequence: CASSWDFFEQFF. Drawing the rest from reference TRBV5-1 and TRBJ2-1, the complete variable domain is KAGVTQTPRYLIKTRGQQVTLSCSPISGHRSVSWYQQTPGQGLQFLFEYFSETQRNKGNFPGRFSGRQFSNSRSEMNVSTLELGDSALYLCASSWDFFEQFFGPGTRLTVL.

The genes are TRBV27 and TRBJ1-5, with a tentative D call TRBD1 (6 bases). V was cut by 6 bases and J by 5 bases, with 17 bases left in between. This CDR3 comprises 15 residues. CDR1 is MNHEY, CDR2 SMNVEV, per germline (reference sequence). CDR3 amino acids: CASRIRTSGDQPQHF. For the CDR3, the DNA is TGTGCCAGCAGAATAAGGACGTCAGGGGATCAGCCCCAGCATTTT.

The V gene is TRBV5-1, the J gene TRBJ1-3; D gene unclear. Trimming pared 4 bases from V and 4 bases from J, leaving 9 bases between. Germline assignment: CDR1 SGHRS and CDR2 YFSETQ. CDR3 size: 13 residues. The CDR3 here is CASSDLMGNTIYF. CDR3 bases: TGCGCCAGCAGCGACCTCATGGGAAACACCATATATTTT.